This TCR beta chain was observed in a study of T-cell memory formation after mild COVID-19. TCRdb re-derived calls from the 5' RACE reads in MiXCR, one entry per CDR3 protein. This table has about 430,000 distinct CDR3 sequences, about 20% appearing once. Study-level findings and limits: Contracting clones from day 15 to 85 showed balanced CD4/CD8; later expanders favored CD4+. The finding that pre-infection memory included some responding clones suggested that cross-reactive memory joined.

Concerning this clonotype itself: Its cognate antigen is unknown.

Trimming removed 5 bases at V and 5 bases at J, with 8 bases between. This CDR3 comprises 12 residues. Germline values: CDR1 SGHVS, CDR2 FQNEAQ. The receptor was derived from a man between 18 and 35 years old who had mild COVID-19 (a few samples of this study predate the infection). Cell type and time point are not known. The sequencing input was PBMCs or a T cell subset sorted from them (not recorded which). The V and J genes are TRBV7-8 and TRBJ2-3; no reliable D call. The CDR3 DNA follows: TGTGCCAGCAGCCAAAACTTAGATACGCAGTATTTT. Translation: CASSQNLDTQYF.